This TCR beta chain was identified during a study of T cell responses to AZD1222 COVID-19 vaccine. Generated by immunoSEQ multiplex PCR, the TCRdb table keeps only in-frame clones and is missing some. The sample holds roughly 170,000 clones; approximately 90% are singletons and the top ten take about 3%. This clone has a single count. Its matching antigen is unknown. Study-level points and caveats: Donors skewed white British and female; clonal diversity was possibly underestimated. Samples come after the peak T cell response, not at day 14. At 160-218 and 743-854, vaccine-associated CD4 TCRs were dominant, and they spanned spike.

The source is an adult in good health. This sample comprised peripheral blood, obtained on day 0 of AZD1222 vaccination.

CDR3 nucleotides: TGTGCCACCAGCAGAGATAGGGGCCTAAATGAAAAACTGTTTTTT. This gives the protein CATSRDRGLNEKLFF. The V and J genes are TRBV15 and TRBJ1-4; D may be TRBD1 (5 bases). The V gene lost 0 bases and the J gene lost 5 bases, with 10 bases spanning the gap. Per the germline V gene, CDR1 is LNHNV and CDR2 is YYDKDF (reference sequence). The CDR3 totals 15 residues.